This entry concerns a single T cell receptor beta chain. Other DNA variants within this sample encode the same CDR3. The entry originates in a study of shared clonotypes between healthy human individuals. Per the germline V gene, CDR1 is SGDLS and CDR2 is YYNGEE. J gave up 2 bases and V 0 bases, and 4 bases lay outside the gene matches. The CDR3 has 15 amino acids. Repertoires were generated with immunoSEQ multiplex PCR, while TCRdb's copy carries only in-frame clones and drops some. The table shows about 2,200,000 clones, with around 93% occurring only once. The naive CD8 fraction comprised CD45RO-negative cells positively selected for CCR7 and excluded terminally differentiated effector memory CD45RA+ cells.

The sequence was obtained from a man aged 18 to 30 in good health. Some clones in this sample may be carry-over from other donors' samples. The chain joins TRBV9 to TRBJ1-1, with 7 bases lining up with TRBD1. Specimen: naive CD8+ T cells from PBMCs. CDR3: CASSVGDSVNTEAFF. The CDR3 nucleotides are TGTGCCAGCAGCGTAGGGGACAGTGTTAACACTGAAGCTTTCTTT.